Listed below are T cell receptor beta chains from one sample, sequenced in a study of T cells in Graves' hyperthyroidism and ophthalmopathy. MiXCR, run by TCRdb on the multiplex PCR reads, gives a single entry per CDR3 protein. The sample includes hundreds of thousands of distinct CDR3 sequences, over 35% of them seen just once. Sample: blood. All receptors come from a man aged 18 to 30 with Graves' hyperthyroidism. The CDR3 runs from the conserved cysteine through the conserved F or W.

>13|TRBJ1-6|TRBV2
CASIEEYNSPLHF
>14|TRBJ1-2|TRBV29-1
CSVVRSQGDYGYTF
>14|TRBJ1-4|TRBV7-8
CASSLTVLDEKLFF
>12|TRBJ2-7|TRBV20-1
CSASEGPYEQYF
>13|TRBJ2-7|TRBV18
CASSLRDTGEQYF
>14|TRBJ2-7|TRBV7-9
CASSQDAGNFEQYF
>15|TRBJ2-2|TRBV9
CASSVEGGRTGELFF
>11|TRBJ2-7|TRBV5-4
CASRSEAEQYF
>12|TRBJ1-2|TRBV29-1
CSVSDRGYGYTF
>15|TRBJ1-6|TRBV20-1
CSVPSQGAYNSPLHF
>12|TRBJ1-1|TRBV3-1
CASSQGGRAAFF
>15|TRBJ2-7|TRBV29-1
CSVMTSGRENYEQYF
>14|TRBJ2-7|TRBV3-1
CASSQLRTGAEQYF
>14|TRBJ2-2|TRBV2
CASSGGYNTGELFF
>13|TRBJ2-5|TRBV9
CASSVKTGETQYF
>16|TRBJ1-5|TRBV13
CASTSGGVYSNQPQHF
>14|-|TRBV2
CASSLVGSTVEQFF
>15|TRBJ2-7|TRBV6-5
CASSSWTSGIYEQYF
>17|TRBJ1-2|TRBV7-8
CASSLKRGSSTGYGYTF
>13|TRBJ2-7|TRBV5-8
CASSFPGRYEQYF
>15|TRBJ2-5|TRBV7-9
CASSLSDRLWETQYF
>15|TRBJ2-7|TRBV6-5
CASSHDRKHAYEQYF
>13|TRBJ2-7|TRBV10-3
CATGAMTDYEQYF
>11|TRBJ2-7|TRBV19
CASSIGQDRYF
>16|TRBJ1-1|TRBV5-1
CASSPDRGGRGTEAFF
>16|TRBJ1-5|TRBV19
CASSPWGGGTNQPQHF
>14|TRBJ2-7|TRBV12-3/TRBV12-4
CASSYRELGYEQCF
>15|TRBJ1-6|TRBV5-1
CASSSDRGQNSPLHF
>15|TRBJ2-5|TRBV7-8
CASSLGRGWVETQYF
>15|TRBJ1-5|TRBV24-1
CATSEAGGGNQPQHF
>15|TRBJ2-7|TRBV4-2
CASSQEWTDNYEQYF
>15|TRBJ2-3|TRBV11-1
CASSSSPGAGDTQYF
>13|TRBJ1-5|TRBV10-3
CATGAGRNQPQHF
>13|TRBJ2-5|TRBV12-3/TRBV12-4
CASSFRPKETQYF
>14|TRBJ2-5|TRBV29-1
CSVGLAGGRETQYF
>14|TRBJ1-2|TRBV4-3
CASSQDSGSYGYTF
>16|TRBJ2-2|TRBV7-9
CASSPPGPTYTGELFF
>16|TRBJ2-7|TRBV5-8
CASSQEGTGLAIEQYF
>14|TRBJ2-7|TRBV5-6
CASSFAQASYEQYF
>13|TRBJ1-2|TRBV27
CASRSDGYYGYTF
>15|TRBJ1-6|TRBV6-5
CASSYGTGGDSPLHF
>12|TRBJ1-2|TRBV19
CASSVDRYGYTF
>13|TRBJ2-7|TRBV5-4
CASSFRGVGEQYF
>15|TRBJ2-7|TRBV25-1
CASSFTSGRIYEQYF
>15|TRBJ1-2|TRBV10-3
CAIRPGTGRGDGYTF
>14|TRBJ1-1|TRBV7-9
CASIKGGPRAEAFF
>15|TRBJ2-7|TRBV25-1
CASSSGGTGSYEQYF
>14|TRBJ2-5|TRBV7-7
CASSVGGRAETQYF
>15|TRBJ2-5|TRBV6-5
CASSYSTGVVETQYF
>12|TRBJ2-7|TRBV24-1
CAPFQGCDEQYF
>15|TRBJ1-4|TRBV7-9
CASRGWADGDEKLFF